This TCR beta chain was documented in a study of blood T cell repertoires in COVID-19. Study overall: The United States, Italy and Spain were the sources of the acute and convalescent COVID-19 samples. In each case, the material was cDNA or gDNA derived from T cells, B-cell-depleted T cells, or PBMCs.

The authors' processing: Nucleated cell counts were estimated from reference gene primer amplification. TCRdb's table, derived via immunoSEQ multiplex PCR, lists solely in-frame clones and lacks some. V and J calls and clone size come straight from that table; D and trimming were deduced from the DNA. The repertoire holds roughly 230,000 clones, with 85% as singletons. Germline V gives CDR1 SGHDT, CDR2 YYEEEE. The CDR3 length is 12 residues. Trimming pared 2 bases from V and 4 bases from J, leaving 6 bases between. The chain has TRBV5-6 and TRBJ1-1, with D unclear. What was sequenced was peripheral blood. The sequence came from a woman in her fifties or sixties with active or convalescent COVID-19. The CDR3 loop is CASSLEGTEAFF. CDR3 coding DNA: TGTGCCAGCAGCTTAGAGGGCACTGAAGCTTTCTTT.